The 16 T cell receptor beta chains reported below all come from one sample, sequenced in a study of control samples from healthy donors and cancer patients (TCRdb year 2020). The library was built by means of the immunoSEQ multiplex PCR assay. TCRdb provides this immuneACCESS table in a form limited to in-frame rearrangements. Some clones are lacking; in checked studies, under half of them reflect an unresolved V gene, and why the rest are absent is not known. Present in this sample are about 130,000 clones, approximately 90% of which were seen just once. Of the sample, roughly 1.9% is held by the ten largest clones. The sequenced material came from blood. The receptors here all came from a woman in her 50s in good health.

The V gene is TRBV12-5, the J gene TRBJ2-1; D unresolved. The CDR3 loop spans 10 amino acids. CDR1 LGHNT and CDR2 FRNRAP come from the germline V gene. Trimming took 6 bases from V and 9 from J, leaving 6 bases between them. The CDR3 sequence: CASGVGEQFF. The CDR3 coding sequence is TGTGCTAGTGGGGTGGGTGAGCAGTTCTTC.

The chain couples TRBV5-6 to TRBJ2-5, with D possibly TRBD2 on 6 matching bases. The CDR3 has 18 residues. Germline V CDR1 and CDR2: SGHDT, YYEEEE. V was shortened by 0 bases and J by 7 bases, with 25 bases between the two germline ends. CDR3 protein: CASSLGLEGTLHLGTQYF. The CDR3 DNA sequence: TGTGCCAGCAGCTTGGGGTTGGAGGGGACCCTACATTTAGGGACCCAGTACTTC.

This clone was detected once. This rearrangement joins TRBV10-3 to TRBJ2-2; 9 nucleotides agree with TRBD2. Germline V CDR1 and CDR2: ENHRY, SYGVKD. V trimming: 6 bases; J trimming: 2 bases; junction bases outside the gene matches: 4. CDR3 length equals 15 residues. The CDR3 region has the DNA TGTGCCATCAGGGGAGCGGGAGGAAACACCGGGGAGCTGTTTTTT. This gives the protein CAIRGAGGNTGELFF.

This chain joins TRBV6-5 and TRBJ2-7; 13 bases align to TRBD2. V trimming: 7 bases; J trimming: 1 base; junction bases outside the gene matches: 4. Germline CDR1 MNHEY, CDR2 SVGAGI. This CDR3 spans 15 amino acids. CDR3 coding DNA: TGTGCCAGCAAACTAGCGGGGGGGACGTCCTACGAGCAGTACTTC. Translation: CASKLAGGTSYEQYF.

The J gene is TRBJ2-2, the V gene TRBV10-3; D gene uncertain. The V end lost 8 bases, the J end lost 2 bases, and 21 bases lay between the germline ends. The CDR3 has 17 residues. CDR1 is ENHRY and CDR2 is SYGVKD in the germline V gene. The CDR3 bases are TGTGCCATCGCTCCGCCCTTTGGCCAGCAAAACACCGGGGAGCTGTTTTTT. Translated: CAIAPPFGQQNTGELFF.

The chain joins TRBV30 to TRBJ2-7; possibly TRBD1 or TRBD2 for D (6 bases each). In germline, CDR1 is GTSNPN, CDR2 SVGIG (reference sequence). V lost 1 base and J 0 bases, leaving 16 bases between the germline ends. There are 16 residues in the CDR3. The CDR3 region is CAWSAHWGALSYEQYF. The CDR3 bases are TGTGCCTGGAGTGCTCACTGGGGGGCCCTCTCCTACGAGCAGTACTTC.

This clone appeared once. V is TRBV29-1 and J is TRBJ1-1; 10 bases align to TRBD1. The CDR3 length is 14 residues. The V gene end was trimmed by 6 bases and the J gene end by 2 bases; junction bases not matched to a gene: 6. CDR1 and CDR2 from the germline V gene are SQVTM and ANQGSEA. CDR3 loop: CSVPTGGPNTEAFF. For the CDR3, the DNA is TGCAGCGTACCGACAGGGGGCCCCAACACTGAAGCTTTCTTT.

For the CDR3, the DNA is TGTGCCAGCAGCCACTGGACAGGGAAAGAGACCCAGTACTTC. Translated, it gives CASSHWTGKETQYF. This chain connects TRBV11-1 to TRBJ2-5; 8 positions agree with TRBD1. The CDR3 is 14 amino acids. V was clipped by 5 bases and J by 3 bases; unmatched bases: 5. From germline, CDR1 is SGHAT and CDR2 FQDESV (reference sequence). Looking up the rest from reference TRBV11-1 and TRBJ2-5 gives the full variable domain: EAEVAQSPRYKITEKSQAVAFWCDPISGHATLYWYRQILGQGPELLVQFQDESVVDDSQLPKDRFSAERLKGVDSTLKIQPAELGDSAMYLCASSHWTGKETQYFGPGTRLLVL.

The CDR3, as DNA: TGTGCCAGTAGTATAGAGGGGGGGAATCAGCCCCAGCATTTT. Amino acid sequence: CASSIEGGNQPQHF. The V call is TRBV19, the J call TRBJ1-5, with D possibly matching TRBD1 (5 bases). V shed 0 bases and J shed 4 bases, with 7 bases lying between them. The CDR3 loop spans 14 amino acids. CDR1 and CDR2 from the germline V gene are LNHDA and SQIVND (reference sequence).

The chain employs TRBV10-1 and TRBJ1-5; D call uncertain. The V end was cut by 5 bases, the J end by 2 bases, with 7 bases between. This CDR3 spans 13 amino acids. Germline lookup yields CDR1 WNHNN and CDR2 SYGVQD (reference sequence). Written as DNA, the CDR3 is TGCGCCAGCAGTATGGCAGGCAATCAGCCCCAGCATTTT. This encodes CASSMAGNQPQHF.

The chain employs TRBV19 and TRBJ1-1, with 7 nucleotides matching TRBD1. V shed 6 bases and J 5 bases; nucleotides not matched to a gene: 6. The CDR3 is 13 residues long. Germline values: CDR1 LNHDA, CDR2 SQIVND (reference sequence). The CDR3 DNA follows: TGTGCCAGTAGCCTACAGGGGATAACTGAAGCTTTCTTT. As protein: CASSLQGITEAFF. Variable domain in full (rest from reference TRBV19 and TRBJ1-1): DGGITQSPKYLFRKEGQNVTLSCEQNLNHDAMYWYRQDPGQGLRLIYYSQIVNDFQKGDIAEGYSVSREKKESFPLTVTSAQKNPTAFYLCASSLQGITEAFFGQGTRLTVV.

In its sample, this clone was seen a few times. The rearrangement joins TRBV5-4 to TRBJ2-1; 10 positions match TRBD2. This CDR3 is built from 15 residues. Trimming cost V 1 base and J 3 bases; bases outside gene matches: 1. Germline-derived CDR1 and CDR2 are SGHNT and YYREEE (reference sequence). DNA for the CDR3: TGTGCCAGCAGCTTGATAGCGGGAGGCTACAATGAGCAGTTCTTC. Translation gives CASSLIAGGYNEQFF. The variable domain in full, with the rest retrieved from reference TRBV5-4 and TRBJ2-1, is ETGVTQSPTHLIKTRGQQVTLRCSSQSGHNTVSWYQQALGQGPQFIFQYYREEENGRGNFPPRFSGLQFPNYSSELNVNALELDDSALYLCASSLIAGGYNEQFFGPGTRLTVL.

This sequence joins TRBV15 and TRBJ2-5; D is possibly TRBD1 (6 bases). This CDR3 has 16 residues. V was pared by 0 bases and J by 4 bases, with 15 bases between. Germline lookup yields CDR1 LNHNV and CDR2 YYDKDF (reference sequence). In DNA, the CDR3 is TGTGCCACCAGCAGAGATCCACAGCAGGGGTTAGAGACCCAGTACTTC. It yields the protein CATSRDPQQGLETQYF.

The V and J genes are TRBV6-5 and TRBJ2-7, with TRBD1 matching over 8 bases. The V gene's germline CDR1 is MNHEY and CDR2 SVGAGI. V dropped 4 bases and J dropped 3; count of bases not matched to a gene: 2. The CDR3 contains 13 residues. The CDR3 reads CASSFTGGYEQYF. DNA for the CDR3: TGTGCCAGCAGTTTCACAGGGGGCTACGAGCAGTACTTC.

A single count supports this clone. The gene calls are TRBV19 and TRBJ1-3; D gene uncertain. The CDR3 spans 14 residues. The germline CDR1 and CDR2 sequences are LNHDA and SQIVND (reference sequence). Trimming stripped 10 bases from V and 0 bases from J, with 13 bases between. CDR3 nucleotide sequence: TGTGCCACCAGATCGGGCGACTCTGGAAACACCATATATTTT. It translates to CATRSGDSGNTIYF. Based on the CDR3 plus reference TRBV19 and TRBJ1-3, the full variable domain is DGGITQSPKYLFRKEGQNVTLSCEQNLNHDAMYWYRQDPGQGLRLIYYSQIVNDFQKGDIAEGYSVSREKKESFPLTVTSAQKNPTAFYLCATRSGDSGNTIYFGEGSWLTVV.

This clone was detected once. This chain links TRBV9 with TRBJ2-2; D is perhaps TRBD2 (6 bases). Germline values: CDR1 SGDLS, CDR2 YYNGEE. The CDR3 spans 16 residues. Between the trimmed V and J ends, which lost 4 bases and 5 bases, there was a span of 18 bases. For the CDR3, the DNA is TGTGCCAGCAGCAGGAGTAGCAGACTAGGGACCGGGGAGCTGTTTTTT. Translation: CASSRSSRLGTGELFF.